A selection of T cell receptor beta chains follows, all from one sample in a study of shared clonotypes between healthy human individuals. Sequencing was performed with immunoSEQ multiplex PCR; in TCRdb, only in-frame clones are kept and a portion is missing. The sample comprises around 95,000 clones, 67% of which are singletons, and 45% to 50% rests with the top ten. Sequenced sample: memory CD8+ T cells sorted from blood. The source of these receptors is a man younger than 40 in good health. CDR3s include the opening cysteine and the closing phenylalanine or tryptophan. Each record gives: CDR3 DNA, CDR3 protein, J gene, clone size, D gene, V gene. D genes are given only for firm matches. Clone size is given for some rows only: seen once, a few or many times, or a class if the clone is expanded.

TGTGCCAGTAGCATGCGCACAGATACGCAGTATTTT | CASSMRTDTQYF | TRBJ2-3 | - | - | TRBV19
TGTGCCAGCTCCGGACAGAACTACGAGCAGTACTTC | CASSGQNYEQYF | TRBJ2-7 | - | - | TRBV18
TGTGCCAGCAGCTTAGGACAGTCGAACACTGAAGCTTTCTTT | CASSLGQSNTEAFF | TRBJ1-1 | - | - | TRBV7-6
TGTGCCAGCAGTCCGGCCGTAGGGGGGACAGATACGCAGTATTTT | CASSPAVGGTDTQYF | TRBJ2-3 | - | - | TRBV6-1
TGTGCCAGCAGTGAAGGAGGACACGATAATAACAATGAGCAGTTCTTC | CASSEGGHDNNNEQFF | TRBJ2-1 | - | - | TRBV6-4
TGTGCCAGCAGCGTACAGAGCGGACCTGACACAGATACGCAGTATTTT | CASSVQSGPDTDTQYF | TRBJ2-3 | - | - | TRBV2
TGTGCCACCAGCCGCGACTTATCCTACAATGAGCAGTTCTTC | CATSRDLSYNEQFF | TRBJ2-1 | - | - | TRBV15
TGCGCCAGCAGCGCCAAACAGGGCCCGCGACTAGCGGGAGAATACGAGCAGTACTTC | CASSAKQGPRLAGEYEQYF | TRBJ2-7 | - | TRBD2 | TRBV5-1
TGTGCCAGCAGCCAAGACAGTGGCTATGGCTACACCTTC | CASSQDSGYGYTF | TRBJ1-2 | - | - | TRBV6-1
TGTGCCAGCAGCCAAGGTGCTAGCGGGAACTCCTACAATGAGCAGTTCTTC | CASSQGASGNSYNEQFF | TRBJ2-1 | once | TRBD2 | TRBV14
TGTGCCAGCAGTAGGAGTTATAGCAATCAGCCCCAGCATTTT | CASSRSYSNQPQHF | TRBJ1-5 | - | - | TRBV6-1
TGTGCCAGCAGCGCCGGGACAGCCCCTGGCGAGCAGTACTTC | CASSAGTAPGEQYF | TRBJ2-7 | - | TRBD1 | TRBV9
TGCGCCAGCAGCTGGGGACTAGCGGGAGGGCCGCGGGTAGGGCTCCAAGAGACCCAGTACTTC | CASSWGLAGGPRVGLQETQYF | TRBJ2-5 | - | TRBD2 | TRBV5-1
TGTGCCAGCAGTTTAGGCTCCTCTCGGTGGGAGACCCAGTACTTC | CASSLGSSRWETQYF | TRBJ2-5 | - | - | TRBV28
TGCAGCGTTGGGAACGGACAGTTGTACACTGAAGCTTTCTTT | CSVGNGQLYTEAFF | TRBJ1-1 | few | - | TRBV29-1
TGTGCCAGCAGCCCCCGGGACAGTCTCTACGAGCAGTACTTC | CASSPRDSLYEQYF | TRBJ2-7 | few | TRBD1 | TRBV7-9
TGTGCCAGCAGCTGGGGCGGGGCAGGCGGGACCGGGGAGCTGTTTTTT | CASSWGGAGGTGELFF | TRBJ2-2 | once | - | TRBV7-2
TGTGCCAGTAGTAACTACGACAGGCTAACTGGAAACACCATATATTTT | CASSNYDRLTGNTIYF | TRBJ1-3 | - | - | TRBV19
TGTGCCAGCAGCTTGGGGTGGATAAGCTCTGGGGCCAACGTCCTGACTTTC | CASSLGWISSGANVLTF | TRBJ2-6 | - | - | TRBV5-6
TGTGCCAGTAGTATGGCAGGGGCGAGGTACGAGCAGTACTTC | CASSMAGARYEQYF | TRBJ2-7 | - | - | TRBV19
TGTGCCAGCAGCTTTCTACGGTTCGGGTTGAGCTCCTACGAGCAGTACTTC | CASSFLRFGLSSYEQYF | TRBJ2-7 | - | - | TRBV11-2
TGTGCCAGCAGTTTAGGGACTGGGGGCTACGAGCAGTACTTC | CASSLGTGGYEQYF | TRBJ2-7 | - | - | TRBV6-5
TGTGCCAGCAGTTTGGGCCTCATCTACGAGCAGTACTTC | CASSLGLIYEQYF | TRBJ2-7 | - | - | TRBV28
TGTGCCAGCAGTTACTCTCCCAATGAGCAGTTCTTC | CASSYSPNEQFF | TRBJ2-1 | few | - | TRBV6-5
TGTGCCAGCAGCTTGTGGTCGGAAGAGACCCAGTACTTC | CASSLWSEETQYF | TRBJ2-5 | - | - | TRBV5-5
TGTGCCAGCAGCGGGCCGCGGACAGGACCGGGGAACAATGAGCAGTTCTTC | CASSGPRTGPGNNEQFF | TRBJ2-1 | few | TRBD1 | TRBV7-9
TGTGCCAGCAGTTACGCCGGGACAGGGCGAGAGACCCAGTACTTC | CASSYAGTGRETQYF | TRBJ2-5 | - | TRBD1 | TRBV6-6
TGTGCCAGCAGCCAAGGTACGGGAGAAGGCTACGAGCAGTACTTC | CASSQGTGEGYEQYF | TRBJ2-7 | - | - | TRBV4-2
TGTGCCAGCAGTAGTATCACAGGGAGCGAGCAGTACTTC | CASSSITGSEQYF | TRBJ2-7 | - | - | TRBV6-6
TGCGCCAGCAGCCAAGTTGGACCGCTCTCCTACGAGCAGTACTTC | CASSQVGPLSYEQYF | TRBJ2-7 | - | - | TRBV4-1
TGCGCCAGCAGCCAAGATCAAGACGGCACAGATACGCAGTATTTT | CASSQDQDGTDTQYF | TRBJ2-3 | - | - | TRBV4-1
TGTGCCACCAGCAGAGTAGGAGCGGGAGTACGCAATGAGCAGTTCTTC | CATSRVGAGVRNEQFF | TRBJ2-1 | - | TRBD2 | TRBV15
TGTGCCAGCAGCTTAGAGTCTTTGGTGGGAGGCAGCACAGATACGCAGTATTTT | CASSLESLVGGSTDTQYF | TRBJ2-3 | - | - | TRBV7-2
TGTGCCAGCAGCTCCTCACCAGAGCAGTACTTC | CASSSSPEQYF | TRBJ2-7 | few | - | TRBV7-9
TGTGCCGTGAAAGCGGACAGCTATGGCTACACCTTC | CAVKADSYGYTF | TRBJ1-2 | - | - | TRBV27
TGTGCCAGCACAGGGACATCTAGCCGCGAGCAGTACTTC | CASTGTSSREQYF | TRBJ2-7 | - | - | TRBV6-4
TGCGCCAGCAGCGCAGACCCTAGCGGGAGTCGCGAGCAGTACTTC | CASSADPSGSREQYF | TRBJ2-7 | - | TRBD2 | TRBV5-1
TGTGCCAGCAGTCCCAGTCCCGATCAGCCCCAGCATTTT | CASSPSPDQPQHF | TRBJ1-5 | - | - | TRBV21-1
TGCGCCAGCAGCCCAAAGAACCGGACAGGGAGCATAAAGACCCAGTACTTC | CASSPKNRTGSIKTQYF | TRBJ2-5 | - | TRBD1 | TRBV5-1
TGTGCCAGCAGCCAAGATCTAGCAGGGGGGGCAATCCATGGCTACACCTTC | CASSQDLAGGAIHGYTF | TRBJ1-2 | - | TRBD1 | TRBV14
TGTGCCAGCAGTTTTGAGGGGCACGACACCGGGGAGCTGTTTTTT | CASSFEGHDTGELFF | TRBJ2-2 | - | - | TRBV6-5
TGTGCCAGCAGCCCTGGAGTCGGATATAGCAATCAGCCCCAGCATTTT | CASSPGVGYSNQPQHF | TRBJ1-5 | - | - | TRBV7-9
TGTGCCAGTGCAAGGACTAGCGGGAAGGAGACCCAGTACTTC | CASARTSGKETQYF | TRBJ2-5 | - | TRBD2 | TRBV19
TGCGCCAGCAGCCAAGACCAGAACAGTGGGCAGGGCGATCAGCCCCAGCATTTT | CASSQDQNSGQGDQPQHF | TRBJ1-5 | - | - | TRBV4-1
TGTGCCAGCAGCCCAGCCGGACTAGCGGGAGGGGTCCCCTACGAGCAGTACTTC | CASSPAGLAGGVPYEQYF | TRBJ2-7 | few | TRBD2 | TRBV7-8
TGTGCCAGCAGCTACGGACAGGGGCGGGAGACCCAGTACTTC | CASSYGQGRETQYF | TRBJ2-5 | - | TRBD1 | TRBV9
TGTGCCAGCAGCCAAGGAGAATACACCGGGGAGCTGTTTTTT | CASSQGEYTGELFF | TRBJ2-2 | - | - | TRBV4-2
TGTGCCAGCAGCATGGGACAGAACACTGAAGCTTTCTTT | CASSMGQNTEAFF | TRBJ1-1 | - | - | TRBV7-9
TGTGCCAGCAAAGAGGCGGACGGGAAGCACACAGATACGCAGTATTTT | CASKEADGKHTDTQYF | TRBJ2-3 | once | - | TRBV28
TGTGCCAGCAGCGGCAGGACTAGCGGGAGGGACAATGAGCAGTTCTTC | CASSGRTSGRDNEQFF | TRBJ2-1 | few | TRBD2 | TRBV11-2